This T cell receptor (beta chain) was retrieved from a study of metastatic and nonmetastatic thyroid tumors. Worth noting for this clone: This may be a read error: a much more frequent sequence differs by one nucleotide. This CDR3 is also generated by other DNA sequences in the sample.

Thyroid surgery took place with no prior treatment in any patient. In the authors' methods: The authors used CDR3 differences across clinicopathological groups to build a distant-metastasis classifier for papillary thyroid cancer. TCRdb re-called the PCR reads through MiXCR. TCRdb, not the authors, supplied the V and J calls. Found here are about 52,000 clones, more than 15% of them singletons; the top ten hold around 3%. Germline loops: CDR1 SGHAT, CDR2 FQNNGV. The CDR3 covers 17 residues. This clonotype was sampled from a female donor with papillary thyroid cancer or a benign thyroid nodule (not recorded which). Some clones in this sample may be carry-over from other donors' samples. The chain carries TRBV11-2 and TRBJ2-2, with D perhaps TRBD1 (6 bases). The sample was blood. The CDR3 nucleotides are TGTGCCAGCAGCCCTGTGACGGGACACCGGAACACCGGGGAGCTGTTTTTC. It is translated as CASSPVTGHRNTGELFF.